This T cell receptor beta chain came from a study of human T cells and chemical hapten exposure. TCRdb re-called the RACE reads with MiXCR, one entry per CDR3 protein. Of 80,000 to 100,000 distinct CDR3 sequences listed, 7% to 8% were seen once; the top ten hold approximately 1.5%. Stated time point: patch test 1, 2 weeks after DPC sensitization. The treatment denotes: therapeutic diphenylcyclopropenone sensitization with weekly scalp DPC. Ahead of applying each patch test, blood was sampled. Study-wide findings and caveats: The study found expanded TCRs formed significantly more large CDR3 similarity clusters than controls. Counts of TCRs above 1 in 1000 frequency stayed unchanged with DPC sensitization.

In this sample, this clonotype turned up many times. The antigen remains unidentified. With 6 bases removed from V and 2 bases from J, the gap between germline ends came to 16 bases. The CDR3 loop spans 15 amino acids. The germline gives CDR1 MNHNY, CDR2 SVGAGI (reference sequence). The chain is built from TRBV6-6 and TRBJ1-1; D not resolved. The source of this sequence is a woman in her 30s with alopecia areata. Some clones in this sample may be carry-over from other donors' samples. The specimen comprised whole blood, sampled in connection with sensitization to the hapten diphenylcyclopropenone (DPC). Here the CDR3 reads CASRISWQENTEAFF. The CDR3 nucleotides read TGTGCCAGCAGAATAAGTTGGCAGGAAAACACTGAAGCTTTCTTT.